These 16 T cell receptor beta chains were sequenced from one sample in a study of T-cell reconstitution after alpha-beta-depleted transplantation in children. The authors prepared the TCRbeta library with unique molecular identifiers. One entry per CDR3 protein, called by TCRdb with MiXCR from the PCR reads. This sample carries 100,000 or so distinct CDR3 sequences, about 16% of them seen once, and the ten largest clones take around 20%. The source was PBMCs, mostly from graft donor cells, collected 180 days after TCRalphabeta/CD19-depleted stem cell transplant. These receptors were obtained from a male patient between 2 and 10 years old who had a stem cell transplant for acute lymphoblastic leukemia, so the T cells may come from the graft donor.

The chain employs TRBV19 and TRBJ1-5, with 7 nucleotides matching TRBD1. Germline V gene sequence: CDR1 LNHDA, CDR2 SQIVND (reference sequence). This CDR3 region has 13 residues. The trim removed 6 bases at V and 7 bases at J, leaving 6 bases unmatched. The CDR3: CASRITGDQPQHF. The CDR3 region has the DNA TGTGCCAGTAGGATAACAGGGGACCAGCCCCAGCATTTT.

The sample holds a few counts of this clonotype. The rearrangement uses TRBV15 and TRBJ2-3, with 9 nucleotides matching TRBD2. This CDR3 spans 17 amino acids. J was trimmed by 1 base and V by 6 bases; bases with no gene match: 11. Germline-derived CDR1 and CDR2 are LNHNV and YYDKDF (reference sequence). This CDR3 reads CATRVGGGAGGTDTQYF. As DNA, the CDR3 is TGTGCCACCAGGGTTGGCGGGGGGGCCGGTGGCACAGATACGCAGTATTTT.

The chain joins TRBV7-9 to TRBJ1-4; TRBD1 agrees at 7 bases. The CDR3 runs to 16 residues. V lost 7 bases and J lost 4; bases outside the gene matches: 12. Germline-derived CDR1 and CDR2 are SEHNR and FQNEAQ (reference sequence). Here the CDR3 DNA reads TGTGCCAGCAAATGGACGTTCGGGGACAGTAATGAAAAACTGTTTTTT. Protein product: CASKWTFGDSNEKLFF.

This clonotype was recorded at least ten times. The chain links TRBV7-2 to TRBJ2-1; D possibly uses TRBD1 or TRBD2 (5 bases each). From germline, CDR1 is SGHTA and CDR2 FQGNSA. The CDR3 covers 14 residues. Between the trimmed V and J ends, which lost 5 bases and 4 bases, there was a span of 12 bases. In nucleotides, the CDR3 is TGTGCCAGCAGCCTCCCGGGACCTTACAATGAGCAGTTCTTC. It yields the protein CASSLPGPYNEQFF.

CDR3 sequence (DNA): TGTGCCAGCAGCGAATCGGGACATTTGAACACTGAAGCTTTCTTT. Translating gives CASSESGHLNTEAFF. The genes are TRBV5-6 and TRBJ1-1, with D tentatively TRBD1 (6 bases). Germline lookup yields CDR1 SGHDT and CDR2 YYEEEE. The CDR3 extends over 15 amino acids. Between the trimmed V and J ends, which lost 4 bases and 0 bases, there was a span of 13 bases.

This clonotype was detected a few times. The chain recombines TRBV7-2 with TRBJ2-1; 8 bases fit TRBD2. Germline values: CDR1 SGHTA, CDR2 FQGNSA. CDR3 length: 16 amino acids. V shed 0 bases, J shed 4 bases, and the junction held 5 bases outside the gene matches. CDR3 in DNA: TGTGCCAGCAGCTTAGCCGGGACTAGTGGGTACAATGAGCAGTTCTTC. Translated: CASSLAGTSGYNEQFF.

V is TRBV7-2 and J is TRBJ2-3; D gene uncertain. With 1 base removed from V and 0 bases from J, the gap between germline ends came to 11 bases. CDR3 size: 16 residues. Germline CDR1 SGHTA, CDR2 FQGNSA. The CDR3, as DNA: TGTGCCAGCAGCTTAGGTCAGACACTTAGCACAGATACGCAGTATTTT. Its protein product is CASSLGQTLSTDTQYF.

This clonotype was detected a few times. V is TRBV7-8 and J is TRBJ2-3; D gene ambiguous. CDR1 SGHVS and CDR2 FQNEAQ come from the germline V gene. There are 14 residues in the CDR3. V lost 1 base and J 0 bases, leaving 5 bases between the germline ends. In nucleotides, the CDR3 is TGTGCCAGCAGCTTAGTCGGTAGCACAGATACGCAGTATTTT. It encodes CASSLVGSTDTQYF. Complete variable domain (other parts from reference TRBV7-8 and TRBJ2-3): GAGVSQSPRYKVAKRGQDVALRCDPISGHVSLFWYQQALGQGPEFLTYFQNEAQLDKSGLPSDRFFAERPEGSVSTLKIQRTQQEDSAVYLCASSLVGSTDTQYFGPGTRLTVL.

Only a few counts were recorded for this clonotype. CDR3 sequence: CASSLATGGSVMNTEAFF. CDR3 nucleotides: TGCGCCAGCAGCTTGGCGACAGGGGGTTCTGTAATGAACACTGAAGCTTTCTTT. V is TRBV5-1 and J is TRBJ1-1; 9 bases are shared with TRBD1. This CDR3 is 18 amino acids long. V was clipped by 0 bases and J by 0 bases; unmatched bases: 9. The germline V gene has CDR1 SGHRS and CDR2 YFSETQ. Using reference TRBV5-1 and TRBJ1-1 for the parts outside the CDR3, the full variable domain is KAGVTQTPRYLIKTRGQQVTLSCSPISGHRSVSWYQQTPGQGLQFLFEYFSETQRNKGNFPGRFSGRQFSNSRSEMNVSTLELGDSALYLCASSLATGGSVMNTEAFFGQGTRLTVV.

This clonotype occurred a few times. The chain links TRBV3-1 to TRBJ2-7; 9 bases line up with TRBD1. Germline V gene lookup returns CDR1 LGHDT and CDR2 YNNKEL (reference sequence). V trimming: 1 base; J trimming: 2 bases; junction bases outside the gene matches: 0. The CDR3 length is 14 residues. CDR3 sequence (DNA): TGTGCCAGCAGCCAAGGGACAGGGGCCTACGAGCAGTACTTC. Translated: CASSQGTGAYEQYF.

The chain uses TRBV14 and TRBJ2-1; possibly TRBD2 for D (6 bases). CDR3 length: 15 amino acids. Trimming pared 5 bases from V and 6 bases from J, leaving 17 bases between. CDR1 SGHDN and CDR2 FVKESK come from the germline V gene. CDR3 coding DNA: TGTGCCAGCAGCTTGCTCCAGGTGGGGGGCAATGAGCAGTTCTTC. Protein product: CASSLLQVGGNEQFF.

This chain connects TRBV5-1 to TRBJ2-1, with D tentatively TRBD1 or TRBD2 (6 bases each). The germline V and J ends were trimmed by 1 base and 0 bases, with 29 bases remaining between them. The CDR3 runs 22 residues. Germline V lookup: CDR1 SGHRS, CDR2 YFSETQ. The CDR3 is CASSLPGVEGDRGTSSYNEQFF. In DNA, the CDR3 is TGCGCCAGCAGCTTGCCGGGGGTTGAGGGAGATAGGGGGACGAGCTCCTACAATGAGCAGTTCTTC.

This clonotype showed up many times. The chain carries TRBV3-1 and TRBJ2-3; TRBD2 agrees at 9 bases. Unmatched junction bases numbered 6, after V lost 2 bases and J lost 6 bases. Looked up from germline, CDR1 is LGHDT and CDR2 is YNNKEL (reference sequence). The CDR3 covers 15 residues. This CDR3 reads CASSQPGLARDTQYF. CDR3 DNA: TGTGCCAGCAGCCAACCTGGACTAGCGCGGGATACGCAGTATTTT.

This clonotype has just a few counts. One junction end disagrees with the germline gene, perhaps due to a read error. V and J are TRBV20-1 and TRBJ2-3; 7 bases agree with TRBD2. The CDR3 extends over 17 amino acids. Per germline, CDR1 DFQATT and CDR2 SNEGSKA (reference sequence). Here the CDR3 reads CCARGWRSGARPDTQYF. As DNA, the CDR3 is TGCTGTGCTAGAGGTTGGAGGAGCGGGGCCCGCCCAGATACGCAGTATTTT.

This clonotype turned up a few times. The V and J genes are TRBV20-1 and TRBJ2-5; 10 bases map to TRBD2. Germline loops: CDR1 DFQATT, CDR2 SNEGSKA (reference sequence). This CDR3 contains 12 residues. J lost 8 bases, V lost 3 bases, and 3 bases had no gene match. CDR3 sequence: CSASLAGDTQYF. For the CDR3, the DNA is TGCAGTGCTAGCCTAGCGGGGGATACCCAGTACTTC.

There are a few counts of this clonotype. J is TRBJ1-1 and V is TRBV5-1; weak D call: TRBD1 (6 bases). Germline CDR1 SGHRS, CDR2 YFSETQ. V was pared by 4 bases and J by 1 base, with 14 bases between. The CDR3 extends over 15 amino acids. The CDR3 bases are TGCGCCAGCAGCGGGGGCGGGACACCGAACACTGAAGCTTTCTTT. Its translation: CASSGGGTPNTEAFF. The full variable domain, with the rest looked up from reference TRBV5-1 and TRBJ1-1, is KAGVTQTPRYLIKTRGQQVTLSCSPISGHRSVSWYQQTPGQGLQFLFEYFSETQRNKGNFPGRFSGRQFSNSRSEMNVSTLELGDSALYLCASSGGGTPNTEAFFGQGTRLTVV.